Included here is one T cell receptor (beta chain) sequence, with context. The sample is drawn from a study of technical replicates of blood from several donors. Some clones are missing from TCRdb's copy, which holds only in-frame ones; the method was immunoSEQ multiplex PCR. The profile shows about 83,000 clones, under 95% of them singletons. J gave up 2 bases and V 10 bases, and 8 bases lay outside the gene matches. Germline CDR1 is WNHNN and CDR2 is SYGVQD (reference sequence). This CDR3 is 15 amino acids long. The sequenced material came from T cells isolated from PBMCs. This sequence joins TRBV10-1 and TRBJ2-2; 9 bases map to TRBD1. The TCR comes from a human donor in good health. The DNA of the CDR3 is TGCGCCACTCGGAGGGACAGGGCCAACACCGGGGAGCTGTTTTTT. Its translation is CATRRDRANTGELFF.